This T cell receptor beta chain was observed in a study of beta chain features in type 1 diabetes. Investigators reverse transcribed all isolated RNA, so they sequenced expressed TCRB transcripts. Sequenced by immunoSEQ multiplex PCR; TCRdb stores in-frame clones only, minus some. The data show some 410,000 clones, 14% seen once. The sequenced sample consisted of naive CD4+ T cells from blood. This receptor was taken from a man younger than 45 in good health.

CDR3 sequence (DNA): TGTGCCAGCAGCGTAGTCGCCAGACCCGACCTCTACGAGCAGTACTTC. It is translated as CASSVVARPDLYEQYF. The chain links TRBV9 to TRBJ2-7; D is undetermined. Between the trimmed V and J ends, which lost 0 bases and 3 bases, there was a span of 16 bases. This CDR3 has 16 residues. The germline gives CDR1 SGDLS, CDR2 YYNGEE.